These 3 T cell receptor beta chains were all obtained from the same sample, sequenced in a study of CD8 T cells in ankylosing spondylitis (dated by TCRdb to about 2017). The library was produced with 5' RACE. Reads for this sample came from an Illumina HiSeq 2500. TCRdb handled the public reads itself, with Q25 trimming in fastp and clone calling in MiXCR, and kept productive beta chains. Records with the same CDR3 protein are collapsed into one entry carrying the most frequent genes and DNA. Across this sample there are under 170,000 distinct CDR3 sequences, with 40% to 50% seen only once. Around 15% of the sample goes to the ten largest clones. The sample was synovial fluid, either unsorted or a sorted T cell fraction (not recorded which). These TCRs come from a male donor with ankylosing spondylitis.

This clonotype was found a few times. The rearrangement uses TRBV7-9 and TRBJ2-1, with D uncertain. The V end lost 2 bases, the J end lost 7 bases, and 6 bases lay between the germline ends. CDR3 length equals 12 residues. Germline CDR1 is SEHNR and CDR2 is FQNEAQ (reference sequence). The CDR3 here is CASSLLPNEQFF. CDR3 in DNA: TGTGCCAGCAGCTTATTGCCAAATGAGCAGTTCTTC. Based on the CDR3 plus reference TRBV7-9 and TRBJ2-1, the full variable domain is DTGVSQNPRHKITKRGQNVTFRCDPISEHNRLYWYRQTLGQGPEFLTYFQNEAQLEKSRLLSDRFSAERPKGSFSTLEIQRTEQGDSAMYLCASSLLPNEQFFGPGTRLTVL.

This clonotype appeared a few times. The chain uses TRBV4-3 and TRBJ1-1; D may be TRBD1 (6 bases). CDR1 is LGHNA, CDR2 YSLEER, per germline. CDR3 length: 13 residues. V was clipped by 4 bases and J by 7 bases, with 13 bases between them. The CDR3 DNA reads as TGCGCCAGCAGCCTTACAGGGAGCAATGAAGCTTTCTTT. The encoded protein is CASSLTGSNEAFF.

The chain uses TRBV2 and TRBJ2-2; D ambiguous. CDR1 SNHLY and CDR2 FYNNEI come from the germline V gene. Deletions cut 4 bases from V and 5 bases from J, with 14 bases between. The CDR3 spans 15 residues. CDR3 nucleotide sequence: TGTGCCAGCAGTGGGGCCGAGACTGGAACCGGGGAGCTGTTTTTT. This gives the protein CASSGAETGTGELFF.